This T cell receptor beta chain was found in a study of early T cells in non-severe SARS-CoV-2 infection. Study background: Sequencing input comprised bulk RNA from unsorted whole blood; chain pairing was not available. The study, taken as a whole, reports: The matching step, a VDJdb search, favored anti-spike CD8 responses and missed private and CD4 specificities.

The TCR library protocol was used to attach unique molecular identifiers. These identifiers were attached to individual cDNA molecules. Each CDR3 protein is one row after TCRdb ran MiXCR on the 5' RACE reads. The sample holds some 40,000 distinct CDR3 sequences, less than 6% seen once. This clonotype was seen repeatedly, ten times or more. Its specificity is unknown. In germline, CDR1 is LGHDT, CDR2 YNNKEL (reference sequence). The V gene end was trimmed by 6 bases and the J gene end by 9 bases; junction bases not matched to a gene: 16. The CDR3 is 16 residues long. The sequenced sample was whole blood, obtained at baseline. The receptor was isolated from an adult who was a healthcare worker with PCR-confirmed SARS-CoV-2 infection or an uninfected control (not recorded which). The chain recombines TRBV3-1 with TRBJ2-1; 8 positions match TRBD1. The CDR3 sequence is CASRLEGTGGTIEQFF. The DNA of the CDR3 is TGTGCCAGCAGACTTGAAGGAACAGGGGGTACAATTGAGCAGTTCTTC.